The 13 T cell receptor beta chains presented below share a single source sample, sequenced in a study of T cells of healthy individuals. TCRdb reprocessed the 5' RACE reads with MiXCR, giving one entry per CDR3 protein. The table includes tens of thousands of distinct CDR3 sequences, 14% to 15% detected once. The receptors shown here come from a human donor in good health.

In this sample, this clonotype turned up many times. The chain uses TRBV4-3 and TRBJ2-1, with D hard to call. The CDR3 covers 16 residues. From germline, CDR1 is LGHNA and CDR2 YSLEER. Trimming removed 0 bases from V and 4 bases from J, with 13 bases in between. The CDR3 protein is CASSQDRQLLYNEQFF. The CDR3 region has the DNA TGCGCCAGCAGCCAAGATAGGCAGCTTTTGTACAATGAGCAGTTCTTC.

This clonotype was picked up a small number of times. J is TRBJ1-2 and V is TRBV21-1. TRBV21-1 is assigned pseudogene status. The CDR3 sequence is 10 residues long. CDR3 DNA sequence: TGTGCCAGCCACGGGAGGGACTACACCTTC. It yields the protein CASHGRDYTF.

This clonotype was seen ten or more times. The chain uses TRBV4-1 and TRBJ2-7; maybe TRBD2 (5 bases). This CDR3 region has 15 residues. V lost 5 bases and J 3 bases, leaving 17 bases between the germline ends. CDR1 and CDR2 (germline): MGHRA, YSYEKL. CDR3 sequence (DNA): TGCGCCAGCAGCTCAAGATTTCCGGGAAACTACGAGCAGTACTTC. This gives the protein CASSSRFPGNYEQYF.

This clonotype showed up just a few times. The CDR3 reads CASSPGGPYEQYF. The CDR3 DNA is TGTGCCAGCAGTCCGGGGGGGCCATACGAGCAGTACTTC. The chain has TRBV7-9 and TRBJ2-7; 8 nucleotides line up with TRBD2. This CDR3 comprises 13 residues. Trimming removed 6 bases from V and 4 bases from J; junction bases left unmatched: 5. Germline lookup yields CDR1 SEHNR and CDR2 FQNEAQ (reference sequence).

The chain uses TRBV27 and TRBJ2-5; no clear D. The CDR3 is 13 residues long. The V gene's germline CDR1 is MNHEY and CDR2 SMNVEV (reference sequence). The germline V and J ends were trimmed by 7 bases and 1 base, with 10 bases remaining between them. The CDR3, as DNA: TGTGCCAGCAAGAGGACGGCCCAAGAGACCCAGTACTTC. Its translation: CASKRTAQETQYF.

Only a few counts were recorded for this clonotype. The rearrangement uses TRBV29-1 and TRBJ2-2; 8 bases match TRBD2. CDR1 and CDR2 (germline): SQVTM, ANQGSEA. The CDR3 is 14 residues long. V trimming: 7 bases; J trimming: 3 bases; junction bases outside the gene matches: 7. CDR3 residues: CSAGRGGDTGELFF. The CDR3 region has the DNA TGCAGCGCTGGTCGGGGGGGAGACACCGGGGAGCTGTTTTTT.

J is TRBJ1-2 and V is TRBV27; tentatively, D is TRBD1 (6 bases). The CDR3 sequence is 13 residues long. The germline V and J ends were trimmed by 5 bases and 5 bases, with 12 bases remaining between them. Germline V lookup: CDR1 MNHEY, CDR2 SMNVEV (reference sequence). Here the CDR3 DNA reads TGTGCCAGCAGTAGCAGGGGAGGATATGGCTACACCTTC. It specifies CASSSRGGYGYTF.

This clonotype was seen only a few times. The rearrangement joins TRBV5-1 to TRBJ1-2; TRBD1 matches 9 bases. Losses at the gene ends were 2 bases for V and 8 bases for J; bases not matched to a gene: 10. The CDR3 is 15 amino acids. CDR1 and CDR2 (germline): SGHRS, YFSETQ. CDR3 DNA sequence: TGCGCCAGCAGCTTCGGGACAGGGTCGGATTGGGGCTACACCTTC. This gives the protein CASSFGTGSDWGYTF. Full variable domain (outside the CDR3, taken from reference TRBV5-1 and TRBJ1-2): KAGVTQTPRYLIKTRGQQVTLSCSPISGHRSVSWYQQTPGQGLQFLFEYFSETQRNKGNFPGRFSGRQFSNSRSEMNVSTLELGDSALYLCASSFGTGSDWGYTFGSGTRLTVV.

The chain uses TRBV3-1 and TRBJ1-6; 7 bases agree with TRBD1. Germline values: CDR1 LGHDT, CDR2 YNNKEL (reference sequence). After removal of 1 base from V and 3 bases from J, the junction contained 6 bases not matched to a gene. This CDR3 is 17 amino acids long. The CDR3 bases are TGTGCCAGCAGCCAAGCGGAGGGGGCATTCTATAATTCACCCCTCCACTTT. It translates to CASSQAEGAFYNSPLHF.

A few counts support this clonotype. This sequence joins TRBV4-1 and TRBJ2-7; D is unresolved. The CDR3 has 15 amino acids. Germline V gives CDR1 MGHRA, CDR2 YSYEKL. V lost 4 bases, J lost 7 bases, and 20 bases lay in between. CDR3 nucleotide sequence: TGCGCCAGCAGCCCTGCAAGTGGACCTAAACTAGAGCAGTACTTC. Protein sequence: CASSPASGPKLEQYF.

In its sample, this clonotype was seen many times. The chain uses TRBV11-3 and TRBJ2-5, with 11 bases identical to TRBD2. The ends lost 1 base at V and 5 bases at J; junction bases unmatched: 6. This CDR3 contains 16 residues. The germline V gene encodes CDR1 SGHNT and CDR2 YENEEA. In nucleotides, the CDR3 is TGTGCCAGCAGCTTAGGGCTAGCGGGAGGAGAGGAGACCCAGTACTTC. Translated, it gives CASSLGLAGGEETQYF.

The chain employs TRBV9 and TRBJ1-2; TRBD1 matches 9 bases. The germline gives CDR1 SGDLS, CDR2 YYNGEE. V was clipped by 0 bases and J by 8 bases; unmatched bases: 5. This CDR3 is built from 14 residues. CDR3: CASSVAGTGQGYTF. CDR3 bases: TGTGCCAGCAGCGTAGCCGGGACAGGGCAGGGCTACACCTTC.

This clonotype was seen ten or more times. The V gene is TRBV4-3, the J gene TRBJ2-5, with D possibly called TRBD1 or TRBD2 (6 bases each). Germline V gives CDR1 LGHNA, CDR2 YSLEER. This CDR3 is built from 15 residues. Deletions cut 1 base from V and 4 bases from J, with 13 bases between. The CDR3 DNA sequence: TGCGCCAGCAGCCAAGTCCGGGGGCTATTAGAGACCCAGTACTTC. Protein sequence: CASSQVRGLLETQYF.